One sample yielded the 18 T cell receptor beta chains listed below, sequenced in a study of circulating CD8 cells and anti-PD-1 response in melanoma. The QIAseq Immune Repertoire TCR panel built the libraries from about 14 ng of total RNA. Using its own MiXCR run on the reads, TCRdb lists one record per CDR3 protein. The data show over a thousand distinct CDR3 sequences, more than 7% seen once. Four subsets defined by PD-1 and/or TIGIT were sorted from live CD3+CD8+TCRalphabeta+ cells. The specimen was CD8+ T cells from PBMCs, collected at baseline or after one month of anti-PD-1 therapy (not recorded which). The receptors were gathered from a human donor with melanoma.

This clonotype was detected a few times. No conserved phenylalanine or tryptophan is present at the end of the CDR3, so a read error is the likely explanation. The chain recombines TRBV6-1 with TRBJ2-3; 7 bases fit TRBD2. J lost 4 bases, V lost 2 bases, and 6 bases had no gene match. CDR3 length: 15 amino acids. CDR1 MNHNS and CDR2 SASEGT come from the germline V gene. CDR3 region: CASSENWGGADTQYL. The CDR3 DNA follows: TGTGCCAGCAGTGAAAACTGGGGGGGTGCAGATACGCAGTATCTT.

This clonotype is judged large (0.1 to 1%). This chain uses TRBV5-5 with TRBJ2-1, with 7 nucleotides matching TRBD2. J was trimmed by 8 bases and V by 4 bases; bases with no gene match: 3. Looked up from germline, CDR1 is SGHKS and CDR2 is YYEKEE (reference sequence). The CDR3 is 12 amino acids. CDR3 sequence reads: CASSPAGDEQFF. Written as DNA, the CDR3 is TGTGCCAGCAGCCCCGCGGGGGATGAGCAGTTCTTC.

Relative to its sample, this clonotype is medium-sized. This chain's CDR3 is CASSLGGQGGFYEQYF. Here the CDR3 DNA reads TGTGCCAGCAGCCTAGGAGGGCAGGGTGGGTTCTACGAGCAGTACTTC. The gene calls are TRBV7-9 and TRBJ2-7, with a weak D call TRBD2 (6 bases). The CDR3 contains 16 residues. Trimming removed 5 bases at V and 3 bases at J, with 20 bases between. Germline V gives CDR1 SEHNR, CDR2 FQNEAQ (reference sequence).

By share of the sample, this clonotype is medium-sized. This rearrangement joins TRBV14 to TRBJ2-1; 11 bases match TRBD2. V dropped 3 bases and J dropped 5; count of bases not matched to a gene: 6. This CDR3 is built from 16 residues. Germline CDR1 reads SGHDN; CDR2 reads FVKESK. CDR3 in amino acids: CASSHYGTSGNNEQFF. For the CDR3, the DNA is TGTGCCAGCAGCCACTACGGGACTAGCGGTAACAATGAGCAGTTCTTC.

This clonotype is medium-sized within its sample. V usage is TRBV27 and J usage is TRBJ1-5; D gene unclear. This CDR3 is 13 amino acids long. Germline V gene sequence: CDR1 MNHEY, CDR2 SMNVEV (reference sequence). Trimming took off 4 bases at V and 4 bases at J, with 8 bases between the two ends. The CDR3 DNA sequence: TGTGCCAGCAGTTCATTCGGAAATCAGCCCCAGCATTTT. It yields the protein CASSSFGNQPQHF.

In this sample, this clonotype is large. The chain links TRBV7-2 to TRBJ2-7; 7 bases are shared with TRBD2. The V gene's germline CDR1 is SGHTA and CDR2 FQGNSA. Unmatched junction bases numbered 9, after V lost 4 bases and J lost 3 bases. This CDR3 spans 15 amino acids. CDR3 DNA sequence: TGTGCCAGCAGCTCCCGGTGGGGGGGTAACTACGAGCAGTACTTC. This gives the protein CASSSRWGGNYEQYF.

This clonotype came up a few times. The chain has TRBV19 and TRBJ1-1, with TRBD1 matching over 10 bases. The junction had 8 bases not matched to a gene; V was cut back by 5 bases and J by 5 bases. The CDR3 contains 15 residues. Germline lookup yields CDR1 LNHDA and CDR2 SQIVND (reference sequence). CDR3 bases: TGTGCCAGTAGTGCGACAGGGGGCTCTTCGACTGAAGCTTTCTTT. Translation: CASSATGGSSTEAFF.

CDR3 amino acids: CASSLTAGGDNYGYTF. CDR3 sequence (DNA): TGTGCCAGCAGCTTAACCGCAGGGGGTGATAACTATGGCTACACCTTC. This chain joins TRBV13 and TRBJ1-2, with 7 bases lining up with TRBD1. Trimming removed 2 bases from V and 1 base from J; junction bases left unmatched: 7. The CDR3 runs to 16 residues. CDR1 and CDR2 from the germline V gene are PRHDT and FYEKMQ (reference sequence).

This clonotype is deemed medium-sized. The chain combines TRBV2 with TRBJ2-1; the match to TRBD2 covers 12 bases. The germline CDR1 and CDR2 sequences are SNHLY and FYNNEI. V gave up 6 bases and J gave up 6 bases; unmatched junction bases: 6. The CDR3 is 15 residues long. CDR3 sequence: CASSASGGAVNEQFF. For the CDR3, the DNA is TGTGCCAGCAGCGCTAGCGGGGGGGCAGTCAATGAGCAGTTCTTC.

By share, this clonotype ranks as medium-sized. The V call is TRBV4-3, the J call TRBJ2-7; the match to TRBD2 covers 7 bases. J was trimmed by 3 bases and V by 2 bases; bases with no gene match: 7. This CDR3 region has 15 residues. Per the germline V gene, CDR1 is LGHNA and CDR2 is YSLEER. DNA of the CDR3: TGCGCCAGCAGCCAAACAAGCGGGGCAATCTACGAGCAGTACTTC. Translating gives CASSQTSGAIYEQYF.

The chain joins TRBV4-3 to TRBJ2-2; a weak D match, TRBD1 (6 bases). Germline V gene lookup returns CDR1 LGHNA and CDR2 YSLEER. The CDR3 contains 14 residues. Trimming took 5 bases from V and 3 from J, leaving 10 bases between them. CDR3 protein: CASSIGQYTGELFF. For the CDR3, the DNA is TGCGCCAGCAGCATAGGACAGTACACCGGGGAGCTGTTTTTT.

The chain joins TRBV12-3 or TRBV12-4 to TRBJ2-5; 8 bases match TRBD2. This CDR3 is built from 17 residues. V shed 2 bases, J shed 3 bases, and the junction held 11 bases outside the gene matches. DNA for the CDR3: TGTGCCAGCAGTTTACTCCCAGCGGGGGAACTAAAAGAGACCCAGTACTTC. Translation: CASSLLPAGELKETQYF.

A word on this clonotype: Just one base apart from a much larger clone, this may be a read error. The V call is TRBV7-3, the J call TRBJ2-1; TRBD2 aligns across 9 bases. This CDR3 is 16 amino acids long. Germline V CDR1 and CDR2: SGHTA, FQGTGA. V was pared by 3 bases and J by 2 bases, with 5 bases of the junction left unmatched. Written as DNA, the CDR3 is TGTGCCAGCAGCTTGATAGCGGGGGTTCCCTACAATGAGCAGTTCTTC. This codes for CASSLIAGVPYNEQFF.

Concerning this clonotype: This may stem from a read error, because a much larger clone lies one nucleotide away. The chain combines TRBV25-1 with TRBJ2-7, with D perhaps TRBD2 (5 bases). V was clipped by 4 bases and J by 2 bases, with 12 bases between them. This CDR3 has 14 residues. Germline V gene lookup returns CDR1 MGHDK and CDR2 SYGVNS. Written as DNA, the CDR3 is TGTGCCAGCAGTGTCGCAGGACTTCCCTACGAGCAGTACTTC. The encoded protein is CASSVAGLPYEQYF.

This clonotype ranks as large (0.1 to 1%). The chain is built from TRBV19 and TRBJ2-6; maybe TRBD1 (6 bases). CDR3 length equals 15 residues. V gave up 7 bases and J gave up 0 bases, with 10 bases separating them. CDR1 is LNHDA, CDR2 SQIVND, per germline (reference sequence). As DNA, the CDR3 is TGTGCCAGTACAGGGACAAGCTCTGGGGCCAACGTCCTGACTTTC. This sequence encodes CASTGTSSGANVLTF.

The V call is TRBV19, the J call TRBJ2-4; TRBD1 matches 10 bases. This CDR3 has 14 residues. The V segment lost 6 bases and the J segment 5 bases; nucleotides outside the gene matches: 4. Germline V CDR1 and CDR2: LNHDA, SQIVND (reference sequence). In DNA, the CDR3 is TGTGCCAGTAGCTGGACAGGGGGTGAAAACATTCAGTACTTC. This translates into CASSWTGGENIQYF.

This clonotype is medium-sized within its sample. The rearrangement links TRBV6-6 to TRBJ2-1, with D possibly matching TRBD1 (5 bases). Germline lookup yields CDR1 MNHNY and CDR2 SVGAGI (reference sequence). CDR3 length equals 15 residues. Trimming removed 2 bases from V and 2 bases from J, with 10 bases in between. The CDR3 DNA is TGTGCCAGCAGTTACACCGGACAAGCCTACAATGAGCAGTTCTTC. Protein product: CASSYTGQAYNEQFF.

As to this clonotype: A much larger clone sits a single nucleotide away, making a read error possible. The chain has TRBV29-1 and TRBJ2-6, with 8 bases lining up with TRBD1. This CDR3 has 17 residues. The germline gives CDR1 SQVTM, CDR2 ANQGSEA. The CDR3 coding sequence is TGCGGCGTTGAAATAGGCAGGGGGCGACACGGGGCCAACGTCCTGACTTTC. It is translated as CGVEIGRGRHGANVLTF.